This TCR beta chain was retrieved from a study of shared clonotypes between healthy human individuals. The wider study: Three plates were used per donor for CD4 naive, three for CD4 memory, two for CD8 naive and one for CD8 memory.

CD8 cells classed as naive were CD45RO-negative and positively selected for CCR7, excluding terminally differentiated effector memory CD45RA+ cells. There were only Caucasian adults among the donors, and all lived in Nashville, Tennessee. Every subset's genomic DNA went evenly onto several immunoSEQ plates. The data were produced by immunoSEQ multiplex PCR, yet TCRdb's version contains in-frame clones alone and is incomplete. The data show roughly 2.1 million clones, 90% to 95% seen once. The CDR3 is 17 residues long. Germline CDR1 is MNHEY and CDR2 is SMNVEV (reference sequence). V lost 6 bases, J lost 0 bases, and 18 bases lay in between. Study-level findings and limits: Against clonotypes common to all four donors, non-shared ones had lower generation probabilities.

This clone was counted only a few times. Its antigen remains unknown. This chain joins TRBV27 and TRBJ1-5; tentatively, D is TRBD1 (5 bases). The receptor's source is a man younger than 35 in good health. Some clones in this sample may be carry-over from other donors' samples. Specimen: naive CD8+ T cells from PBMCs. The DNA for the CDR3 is TGTGCCAGCAGCCCCGGGGGAGCCCCGCTTAGCAATCAGCCCCAGCATTTT. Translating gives CASSPGGAPLSNQPQHF.